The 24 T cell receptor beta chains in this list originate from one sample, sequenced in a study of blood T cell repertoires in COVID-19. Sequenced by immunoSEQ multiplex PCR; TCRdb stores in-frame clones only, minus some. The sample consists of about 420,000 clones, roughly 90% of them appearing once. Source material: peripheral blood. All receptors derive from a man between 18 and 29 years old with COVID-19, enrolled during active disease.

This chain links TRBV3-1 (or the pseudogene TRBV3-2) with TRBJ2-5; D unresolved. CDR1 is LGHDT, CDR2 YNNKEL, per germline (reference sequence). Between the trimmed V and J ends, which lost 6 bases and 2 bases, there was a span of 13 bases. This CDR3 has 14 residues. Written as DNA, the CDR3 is TGTGCCAGCAGAAGACACAACGAGCAAGAGACCCAGTACTTC. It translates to CASRRHNEQETQYF.

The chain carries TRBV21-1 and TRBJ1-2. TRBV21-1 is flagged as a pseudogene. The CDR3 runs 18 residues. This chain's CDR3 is CASSPNRRAGSSNYGYTF. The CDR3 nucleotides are TGTGCCAGCAGCCCCAATCGGCGAGCGGGCTCGAGCAACTATGGCTACACCTTC.

The CDR3 DNA follows: TGCAGCGTTGCTCTACTCATGAACACTGAAGCTTTCTTT. Protein product: CSVALLMNTEAFF. The V and J genes are TRBV29-1 and TRBJ1-1, with D uncertain. Germline-derived CDR1 and CDR2 are SQVTM and ANQGSEA. This CDR3 contains 13 residues. Trimming cost V 4 bases and J 0 bases, with 9 bases left between them.

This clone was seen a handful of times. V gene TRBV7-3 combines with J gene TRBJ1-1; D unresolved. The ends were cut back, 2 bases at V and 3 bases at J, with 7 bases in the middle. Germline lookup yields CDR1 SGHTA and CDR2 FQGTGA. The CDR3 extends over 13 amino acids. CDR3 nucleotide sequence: TGTGCCAGCAGCTTACGGGTGGACACTGAAGCTTTCTTT. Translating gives CASSLRVDTEAFF.

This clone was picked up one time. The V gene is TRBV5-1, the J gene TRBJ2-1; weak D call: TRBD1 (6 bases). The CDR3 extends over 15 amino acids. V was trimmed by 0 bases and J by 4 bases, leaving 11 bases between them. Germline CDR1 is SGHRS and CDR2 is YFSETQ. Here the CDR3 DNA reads TGCGCCAGCAGCTTGGCAACAACAGGGTACAATGAGCAGTTCTTC. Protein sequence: CASSLATTGYNEQFF. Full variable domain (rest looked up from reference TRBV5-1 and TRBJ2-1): KAGVTQTPRYLIKTRGQQVTLSCSPISGHRSVSWYQQTPGQGLQFLFEYFSETQRNKGNFPGRFSGRQFSNSRSEMNVSTLELGDSALYLCASSLATTGYNEQFFGPGTRLTVL.

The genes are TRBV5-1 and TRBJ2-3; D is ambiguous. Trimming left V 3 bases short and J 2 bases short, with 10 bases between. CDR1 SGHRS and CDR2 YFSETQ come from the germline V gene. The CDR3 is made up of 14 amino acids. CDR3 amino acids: CASSSGQFTDTQYF. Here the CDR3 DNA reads TGCGCCAGCAGCTCTGGCCAATTCACAGATACGCAGTATTTT.

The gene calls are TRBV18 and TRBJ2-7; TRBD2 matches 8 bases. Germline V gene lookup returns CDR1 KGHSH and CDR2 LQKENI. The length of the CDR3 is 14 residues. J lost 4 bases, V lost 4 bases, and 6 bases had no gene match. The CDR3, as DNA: TGTGCCAGCTCACAGAGCGGGAGTCGATACGAGCAGTACTTC. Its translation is CASSQSGSRYEQYF.

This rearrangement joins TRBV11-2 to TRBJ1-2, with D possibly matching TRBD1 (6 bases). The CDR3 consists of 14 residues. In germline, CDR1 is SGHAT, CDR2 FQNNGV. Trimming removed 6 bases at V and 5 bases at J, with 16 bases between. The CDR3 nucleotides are TGTGCCAGCAGTCTGATTCAGGGGAAATATGGCTACACCTTC. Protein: CASSLIQGKYGYTF.

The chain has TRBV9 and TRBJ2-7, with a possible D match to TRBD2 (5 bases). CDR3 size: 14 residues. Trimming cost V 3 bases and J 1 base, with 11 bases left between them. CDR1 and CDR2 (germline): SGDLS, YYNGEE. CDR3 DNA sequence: TGTGCCAGCAGCGAAGGCGGGTTTTCCTACGAGCAGTACTTC. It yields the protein CASSEGGFSYEQYF.

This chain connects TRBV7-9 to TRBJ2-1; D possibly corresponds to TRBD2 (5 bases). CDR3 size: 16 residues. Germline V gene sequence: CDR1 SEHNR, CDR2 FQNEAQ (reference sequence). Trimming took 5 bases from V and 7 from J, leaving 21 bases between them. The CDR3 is CASSQRVAGRRNEQFF. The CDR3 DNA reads TGTGCCAGCAGCCAACGGGTGGCGGGTAGGAGGAATGAGCAGTTCTTC.

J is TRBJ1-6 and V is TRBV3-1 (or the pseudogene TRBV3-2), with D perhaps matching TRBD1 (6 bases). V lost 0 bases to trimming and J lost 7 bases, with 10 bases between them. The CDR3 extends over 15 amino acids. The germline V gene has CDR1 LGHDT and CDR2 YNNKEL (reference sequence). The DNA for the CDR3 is TGTGCCAGCAGCCAAGATGGGCAGGGGAATTCACCCCTCCACTTT. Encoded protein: CASSQDGQGNSPLHF.

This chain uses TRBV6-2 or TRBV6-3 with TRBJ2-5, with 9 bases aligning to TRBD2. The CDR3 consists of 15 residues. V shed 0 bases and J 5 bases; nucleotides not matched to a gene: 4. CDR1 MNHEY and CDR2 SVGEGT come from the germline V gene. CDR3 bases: TGTGCCAGCAGTTACTCAGGACTAGCGCCGGAGACCCAGTACTTC. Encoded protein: CASSYSGLAPETQYF.

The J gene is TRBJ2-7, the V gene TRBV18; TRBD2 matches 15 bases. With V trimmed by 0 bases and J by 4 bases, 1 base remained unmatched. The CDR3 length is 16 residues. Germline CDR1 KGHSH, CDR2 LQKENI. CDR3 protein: CASSPPGLAGGYEQYF. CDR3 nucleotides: TGTGCCAGCTCACCACCAGGACTAGCGGGAGGGTACGAGCAGTACTTC.

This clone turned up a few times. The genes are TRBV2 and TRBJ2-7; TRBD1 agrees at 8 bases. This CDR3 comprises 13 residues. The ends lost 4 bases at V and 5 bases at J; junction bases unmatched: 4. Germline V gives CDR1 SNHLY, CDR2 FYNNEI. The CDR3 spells CASSGDRLNEQYF. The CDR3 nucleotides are TGTGCCAGCAGTGGGGACAGGCTCAACGAGCAGTACTTC.

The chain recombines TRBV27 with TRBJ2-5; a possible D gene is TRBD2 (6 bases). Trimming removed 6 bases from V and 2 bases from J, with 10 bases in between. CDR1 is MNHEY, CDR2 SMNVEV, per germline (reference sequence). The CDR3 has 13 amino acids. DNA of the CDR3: TGTGCCAGCAGAATGACTAGACAAGAGACCCAGTACTTC. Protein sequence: CASRMTRQETQYF.

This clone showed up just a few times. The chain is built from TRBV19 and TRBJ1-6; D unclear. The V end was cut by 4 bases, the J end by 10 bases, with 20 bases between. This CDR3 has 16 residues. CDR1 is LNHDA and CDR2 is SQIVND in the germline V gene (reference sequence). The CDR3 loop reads CASSTEGLRRESPLHF. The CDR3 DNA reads TGTGCCAGTAGTACTGAAGGACTTCGGAGGGAATCACCCCTCCACTTT.

CDR3 region: CATSDFTGGKTGELFF. Written as DNA, the CDR3 is TGTGCCACCAGTGATTTCACAGGGGGGAAGACCGGGGAGCTGTTTTTT. The chain employs TRBV24-1 and TRBJ2-2; 8 bases agree with TRBD1. The V gene end was trimmed by 1 base and the J gene end by 5 bases; junction bases not matched to a gene: 5. The CDR3 is 16 amino acids. Germline-derived CDR1 and CDR2 are KGHDR and SFDVKD.

For the CDR3, the DNA is TGTGCCAGCAGTCCACGGGGTGGCTATGGCTACACCTTC. Its translation is CASSPRGGYGYTF. This chain joins TRBV27 and TRBJ1-2; no reliable D call. The CDR3 consists of 13 residues. The V gene lost 5 bases and the J gene lost 4 bases, with 11 bases spanning the gap. CDR1 and CDR2 (germline): MNHEY, SMNVEV (reference sequence).

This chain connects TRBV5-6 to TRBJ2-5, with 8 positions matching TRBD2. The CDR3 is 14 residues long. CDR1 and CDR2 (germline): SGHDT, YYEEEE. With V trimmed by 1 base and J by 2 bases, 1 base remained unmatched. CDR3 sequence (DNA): TGTGCCAGCAGCTTGCGGGGGGGTCAAGAGACCCAGTACTTC. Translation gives CASSLRGGQETQYF.

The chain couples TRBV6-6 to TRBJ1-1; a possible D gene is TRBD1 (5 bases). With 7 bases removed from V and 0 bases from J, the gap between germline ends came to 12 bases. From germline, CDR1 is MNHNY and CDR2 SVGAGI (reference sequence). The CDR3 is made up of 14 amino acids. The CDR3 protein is CASIGHTMNTEAFF. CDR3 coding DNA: TGTGCCAGCATAGGACACACCATGAACACTGAAGCTTTCTTT.

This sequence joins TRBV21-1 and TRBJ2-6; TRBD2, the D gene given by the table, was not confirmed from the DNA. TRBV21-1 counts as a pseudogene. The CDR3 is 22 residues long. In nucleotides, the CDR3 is TGTGCCAGCAGCAAAGCGCGGGGTAGGACTAGCGGGGGTAACTCTGGGGCCAACGTCCTGACTTTC. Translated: CASSKARGRTSGGNSGANVLTF.

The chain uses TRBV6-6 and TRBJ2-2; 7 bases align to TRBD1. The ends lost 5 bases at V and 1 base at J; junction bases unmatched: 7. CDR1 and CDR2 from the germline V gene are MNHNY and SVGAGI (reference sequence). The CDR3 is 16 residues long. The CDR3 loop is CASSRQGLVNTGELFF. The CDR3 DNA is TGTGCCAGCAGTCGACAGGGCCTGGTGAACACCGGGGAGCTGTTTTTT.

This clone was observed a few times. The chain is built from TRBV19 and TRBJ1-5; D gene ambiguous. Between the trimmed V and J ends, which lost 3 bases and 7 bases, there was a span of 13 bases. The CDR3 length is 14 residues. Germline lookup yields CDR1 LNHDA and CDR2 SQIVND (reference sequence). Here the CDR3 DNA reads TGTGCCAGTAGTATGCTAGGCAGCGGCCAGCCCCAGCATTTT. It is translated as CASSMLGSGQPQHF. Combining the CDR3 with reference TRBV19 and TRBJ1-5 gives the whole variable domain DGGITQSPKYLFRKEGQNVTLSCEQNLNHDAMYWYRQDPGQGLRLIYYSQIVNDFQKGDIAEGYSVSREKKESFPLTVTSAQKNPTAFYLCASSMLGSGQPQHFGDGTRLSIL.

CDR3 nucleotide sequence: TGTGCCAGCAGCCGTCCCGCAGGGGAGCAGTTCTTC. It is translated as CASSRPAGEQFF. The chain joins TRBV6-5 to TRBJ2-1, with D maybe TRBD1 (5 bases). Per germline, CDR1 MNHEY and CDR2 SVGAGI. The germline V and J ends were trimmed by 6 bases and 10 bases, with 13 bases remaining between them. The CDR3 runs 12 residues.